This T cell receptor (beta chain) originates from a study of early T cells in non-severe SARS-CoV-2 infection. A single record per CDR3 protein comes from TCRdb applying MiXCR to the 5' RACE reads. This sample has 65,000 to 80,000 distinct CDR3 sequences, with 13% found just once. This clonotype has only one observation. What was sequenced was whole blood. The receptor was isolated from an adult who was a healthcare worker with PCR-confirmed SARS-CoV-2 infection or an uninfected control (not recorded which).

CDR3 region: CASSKQGAENTEAFF. As DNA, the CDR3 is TGTGCCAGCAGTAAACAGGGGGCGGAAAACACTGAAGCTTTCTTT. The rearrangement joins TRBV28 to TRBJ1-1; 9 bases are a match to TRBD1. V was pared by 5 bases and J by 2 bases, with 6 bases of the junction left unmatched. CDR1 is MDHEN and CDR2 is SYDVKM in the germline V gene. The CDR3 runs to 15 residues.